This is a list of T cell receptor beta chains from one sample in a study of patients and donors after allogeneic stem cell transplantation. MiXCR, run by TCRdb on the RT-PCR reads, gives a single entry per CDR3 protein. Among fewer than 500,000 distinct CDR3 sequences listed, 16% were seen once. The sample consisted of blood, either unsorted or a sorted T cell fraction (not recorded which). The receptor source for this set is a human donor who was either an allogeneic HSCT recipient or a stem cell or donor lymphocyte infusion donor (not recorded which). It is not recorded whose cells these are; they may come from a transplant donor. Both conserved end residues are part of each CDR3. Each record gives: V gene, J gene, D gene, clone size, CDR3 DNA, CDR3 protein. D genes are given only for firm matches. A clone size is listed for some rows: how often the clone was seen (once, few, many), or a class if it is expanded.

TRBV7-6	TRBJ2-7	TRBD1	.	TGTGCCAGCAGCTACAGACAGGGGGCGATCTACGAGCAGTACTTC	CASSYRQGAIYEQYF
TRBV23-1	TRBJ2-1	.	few	TGCGCCAGCAGTCATCCTTCGGGTTTGAATGAGCAGTTCTTC	CASSHPSGLNEQFF
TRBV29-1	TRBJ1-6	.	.	TGCAGCGTTCTCAAGGAGGGGGGTTCACCCCTCCACTTT	CSVLKEGGSPLHF
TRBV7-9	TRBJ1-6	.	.	TGTGCCAGCAGCCTGCTTCTAAGCTCCTATAATTCACCCCTCCACTTT	CASSLLLSSYNSPLHF
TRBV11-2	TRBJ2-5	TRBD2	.	TGTGCCAGCAGCTCCACGCCGGGACTAGCGGGGGGGCCGCAGGAGACCCAGTACTTC	CASSSTPGLAGGPQETQYF
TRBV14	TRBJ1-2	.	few	TGTGCCAGCAGCCAGACAGCCTATGGCTACACCTTC	CASSQTAYGYTF
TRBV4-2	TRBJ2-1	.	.	TGTGCCAGCAGCCAAGACCCCCAGCGGGCGGACAATGAGCAGTTCTTC	CASSQDPQRADNEQFF
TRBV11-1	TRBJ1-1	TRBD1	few	TGTGCCAGCAGCTTTGAAGGGGGCCGGGCCCCAGGGTACACTGAAGCTTTCTTT	CASSFEGGRAPGYTEAFF
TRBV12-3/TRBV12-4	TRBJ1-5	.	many	TGTGCCAGCAGTTCCGGTCGTCAGCCCCAGCATTTT	CASSSGRQPQHF
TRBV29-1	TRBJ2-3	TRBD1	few	TGCAGCCTGGGACAGGGTGGCACAGATACGCAGTATTTT	CSLGQGGTDTQYF
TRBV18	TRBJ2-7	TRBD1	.	TGTGCCAGCTCACCAGACAGGGGGGTCGAGTCTTCGCACGAGCAGTACTTC	CASSPDRGVESSHEQYF
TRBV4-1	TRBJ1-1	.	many	TGCGCCAGCAGCCAAGAAGGGCGTCTGAACACTGAAGCTTTCTTT	CASSQEGRLNTEAFF
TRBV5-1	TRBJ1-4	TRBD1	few	TGCGCCAGCAGCGGGGGACAGGGACGCGATGAAAAACTGTTTTTT	CASSGGQGRDEKLFF
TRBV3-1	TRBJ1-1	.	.	TGTGCCAGCAGCCAAGGGGGAAAGGGGAAAGCTTTCTTT	CASSQGGKGKAFF
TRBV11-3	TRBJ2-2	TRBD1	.	TGTGCCAGCAGCCCGGCGGGACAGGGGGCGAACACCGGGGAGCTGTTTTTT	CASSPAGQGANTGELFF
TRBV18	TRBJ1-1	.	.	TGTGCCAGCTCACCACGGGAAGCAATGAACACTGAAGCTTTCTTT	CASSPREAMNTEAFF
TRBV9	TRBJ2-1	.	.	TGTGCCAGCAGCGTAGCTTCCCGGCCTAGCTCCTACAATGAGCAGTTCTTC	CASSVASRPSSYNEQFF
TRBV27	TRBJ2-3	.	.	TGTGCCAGCAGTCCCAATCGCCCCCGGGATACGCAGTATTTT	CASSPNRPRDTQYF
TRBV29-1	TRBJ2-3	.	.	TGCAGCGTTCATGGACTACACACAGATACGCAGTATTTT	CSVHGLHTDTQYF
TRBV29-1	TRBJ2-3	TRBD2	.	TGCAGCGGGAATAGCGGGGGGGCCGGAGATACGCAGTATTTT	CSGNSGGAGDTQYF
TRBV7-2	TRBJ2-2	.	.	TGTGCCAGCAGCTGGGGTAGCCCCGGGGAGCTGTTTTTT	CASSWGSPGELFF
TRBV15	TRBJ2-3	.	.	TGTGCCACCAGCAGAGAGGAGGGTACGACAGATACGCAGTATTTT	CATSREEGTTDTQYF